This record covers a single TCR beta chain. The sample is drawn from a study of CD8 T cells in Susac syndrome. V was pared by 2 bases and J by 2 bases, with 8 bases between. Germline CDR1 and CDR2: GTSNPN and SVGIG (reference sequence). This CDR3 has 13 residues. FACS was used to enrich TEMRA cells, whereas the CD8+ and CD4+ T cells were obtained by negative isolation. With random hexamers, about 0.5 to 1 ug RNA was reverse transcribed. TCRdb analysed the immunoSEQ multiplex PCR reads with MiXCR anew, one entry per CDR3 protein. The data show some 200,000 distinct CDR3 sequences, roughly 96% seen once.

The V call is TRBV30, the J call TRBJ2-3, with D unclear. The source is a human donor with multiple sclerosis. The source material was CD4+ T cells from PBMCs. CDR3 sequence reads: CAWSIRHTDTQYF. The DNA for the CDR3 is TGTGCCTGGAGTATTCGACACACAGATACGCAGTATTTT.